Listed here are 24 T cell receptor beta chains from one sample, sequenced in a study of blood T cells in healthy people across ages. Primers used in a second PCR of about 7 to 12 cycles were a sample-barcoded 5' primer and a J-beta primer mix. TCRdb reprocessed the 5' RACE reads with MiXCR, giving one entry per CDR3 protein. Here the sample spans approximately 810,000 distinct CDR3 sequences, about 30% being singletons. Sequencing used blood. These receptor sequences come from an elderly woman in good health.

The table lists this clonotype with many counts. This sequence joins TRBV6-5 and TRBJ2-3, with D perhaps matching TRBD1 (6 bases). The CDR3 sequence is 19 residues long. The V end lost 0 bases, the J end lost 2 bases, and 21 bases lay between the germline ends. CDR1 is MNHEY and CDR2 is SVGAGI in the germline V gene. The CDR3 protein is CASSYSVPPGHPFTDTQYF. The CDR3 nucleotides are TGTGCCAGCAGTTACTCGGTCCCCCCGGGACATCCTTTCACAGATACGCAGTATTTT.

The V and J genes are TRBV7-2 and TRBJ2-5; 11 positions agree with TRBD2. The J call may be faulty, since TRBJ2-7 better matches the DNA end. The germline V gene encodes CDR1 SGHTA and CDR2 FQGNSA. The CDR3 spans 15 residues. The CDR3 spells CASSVGTSGTYEQYF. The CDR3 bases are TGTGCCAGCAGCGTAGGGACTAGCGGCACCTACGAGCAGTACTTC.

For this clonotype: At one boundary the junction diverges from the germline segment, which might be a read error. The chain has TRBV6-6 and TRBJ2-3; 8 bases are a match to TRBD2. This CDR3 region has 16 residues. Germline lookup yields CDR1 MNHNY and CDR2 SVGAGI (reference sequence). Here the CDR3 DNA reads TGTGCCGGCAGTTACTCGGGGGGGGCAGGCACAGATACGCAGTATTTT. This codes for CAGSYSGGAGTDTQYF.

The chain uses TRBV5-1 and TRBJ2-3, with 14 bases fitting TRBD2. The germline V gene encodes CDR1 SGHRS and CDR2 YFSETQ. The CDR3 is 18 residues long. V was clipped by 4 bases and J by 4 bases; unmatched bases: 11. CDR3 region: CASSGTSGSSRLADTQYF. CDR3 nucleotide sequence: TGCGCCAGCAGCGGGACTAGCGGGAGCAGCAGGTTAGCAGATACGCAGTATTTT.

For this clonotype: A read error may be the cause here, since a much bigger clone is one base away. This sequence joins TRBV14 and TRBJ2-5; 7 bases align to TRBD1. The CDR3 is made up of 14 amino acids. The J segment lost 11 bases and the V segment lost 4 bases, leaving 13 bases of the junction unmatched. Germline CDR1 and CDR2: SGHDN and FVKESK. CDR3 nucleotides: TGTGCCAGCAGCCCTCCGACAGGGCCGAATGAGCAGTACTTC. It encodes CASSPPTGPNEQYF.

With respect to this clonotype: This sequence may be a read error, since a much larger clone differs from it by one base. This sequence joins TRBV10-3 and TRBJ2-3; TRBD2 is a possible D gene (6 bases). V lost 10 bases and J lost 4, with 18 bases in between. Germline assignment: CDR1 ENHRY and CDR2 SYGVKD. This CDR3 comprises 14 residues. CDR3 coding DNA: TGTGCCACCCTGGCGGGCGGGGACTCAGATACGCAGTATTTT. Protein: CATLAGGDSDTQYF.

In this sample, this clonotype turned up many times. The chain combines TRBV5-5 with TRBJ1-2; TRBD1 matches 7 bases. This CDR3 has 15 residues. V lost 4 bases, J lost 1 base, and 7 bases stayed unmatched. CDR1 is SGHKS and CDR2 is YYEKEE in the germline V gene (reference sequence). In DNA, the CDR3 is TGTGCCAGCAGCCCGACAGGGAGAAATAACTATGGCTACACCTTC. Amino acids: CASSPTGRNNYGYTF.

The chain combines TRBV3-1 with TRBJ2-2; 10 bases fit TRBD2. V lost 4 bases and J lost 6; bases outside the gene matches: 2. This CDR3 has 14 amino acids. Germline V gene data show CDR1 as LGHDT and CDR2 as YNNKEL (reference sequence). This CDR3 reads CASSRTSGPGELFF. The CDR3 DNA is TGTGCCAGCAGCCGGACTAGCGGCCCCGGGGAGCTGTTTTTT.

At least ten counts were recorded for this clonotype. The V call is TRBV29-1, the J call TRBJ2-5, with D possibly called TRBD1 or TRBD2 (6 bases each). The CDR3 is made up of 13 amino acids. Germline V gene data show CDR1 as SQVTM and CDR2 as ANQGSEA. V lost 7 bases, J lost 5 bases, and 17 bases lay in between. CDR3 coding DNA: TGCAGCGCATCTAGGGGGGCCACGGAGACCCAGTACTTC. It yields the protein CSASRGATETQYF.

The CDR3 protein is CASSRLAESSYEQYF. The CDR3 coding sequence is TGCGCCAGCAGCCGACTAGCGGAGAGCTCCTACGAGCAGTACTTC. The chain links TRBV4-1 to TRBJ2-7; 9 bases are a match to TRBD2. The germline V gene encodes CDR1 MGHRA and CDR2 YSYEKL. The CDR3 covers 15 residues. Trimming took 4 bases from V and 0 from J; bases not matched to a gene: 4.

Comment on this clonotype: A junction end diverges from the germline sequence, so it may reflect a read error. The chain carries TRBV3-1 and TRBJ1-1; 7 bases agree with TRBD1. This CDR3 comprises 16 residues. Germline CDR1 is LGHDT and CDR2 is YNNKEL (reference sequence). The CDR3 nucleotides read TGTGCCAGCAGCCAAGACACAGGGGTCAGGAACGCTGAAGCTTTCTTT. Its protein product is CASSQDTGVRNAEAFF.

In the case of this clonotype: A much larger clone lies one base from this, so it may be a read error. The genes are TRBV6-1 and TRBJ1-2; TRBD1 agrees at 8 bases. Trimming cost V 2 bases and J 4 bases; bases outside gene matches: 12. There are 17 residues in the CDR3. From germline, CDR1 is MNHNS and CDR2 SASEGT. This CDR3 reads CASSELVQGVSIYGYTF. Written as DNA, the CDR3 is TGTGCCAGCAGTGAATTGGTACAGGGGGTGTCCATCTATGGCTACACCTTC.

This clonotype has a handful of counts. V and J are TRBV6-2 or TRBV6-3 and TRBJ2-7, with D possibly called TRBD1 or TRBD2 (6 bases each). The CDR3 covers 18 residues. Trimming left V 7 bases short and J 7 bases short, with 32 bases between. The germline V gene encodes CDR1 MNHEY and CDR2 SVGEGT. The CDR3 DNA reads TGTGCCAGCATCCCTAGGGGGGAGAAGCGGCCGGAATTTCGAGAGCAGTACTTC. Translated: CASIPRGEKRPEFREQYF.

This clonotype came up a few times. This chain connects TRBV6-5 to TRBJ1-2; D ambiguous. The CDR3 sequence is 15 residues long. Per the germline V gene, CDR1 is MNHEY and CDR2 is SVGAGI. V lost 2 bases and J lost 5, with 15 bases in between. The DNA of the CDR3 is TGTGCCAGCAGTTACGGGCAGGCCCCCGTATATGGCTACACCTTC. It translates to CASSYGQAPVYGYTF.

V is TRBV20-1 and J is TRBJ1-2; no definite D call. Between the trimmed V and J ends, which lost 6 bases and 2 bases, there was a span of 13 bases. This CDR3 region has 13 residues. Per the germline V gene, CDR1 is DFQATT and CDR2 is SNEGSKA (reference sequence). The CDR3 sequence is CSAGWEGNYGYTF. The CDR3 DNA reads as TGCAGTGCGGGATGGGAGGGAAACTATGGCTACACCTTC.

The table lists this clonotype with a few counts. The chain carries TRBV3-1 and TRBJ1-1; D might be TRBD1 (5 bases). Germline V lookup: CDR1 LGHDT, CDR2 YNNKEL (reference sequence). The V end was cut by 3 bases, the J end by 6 bases, with 5 bases between. The CDR3 is made up of 11 amino acids. This CDR3 is CASSQTAEAFF. The CDR3 DNA reads as TGTGCCAGCAGCCAGACAGCTGAAGCTTTCTTT.

This clonotype has a count of ten or more. The gene calls are TRBV5-1 and TRBJ2-5; 8 nucleotides align to TRBD2. Germline V lookup: CDR1 SGHRS, CDR2 YFSETQ. V lost 3 bases and J lost 3; bases outside the gene matches: 10. This CDR3 is built from 16 residues. For the CDR3, the DNA is TGCGCCAGCAGCTGGGGCGGCCTAGCGGGTAAAGAGACCCAGTACTTC. It encodes CASSWGGLAGKETQYF.

Ten or more counts support this clonotype. V usage is TRBV30 and J usage is TRBJ2-4; a possible D gene is TRBD1 (6 bases). The CDR3 sequence is 14 residues long. V lost 6 bases to trimming and J lost 6 bases, with 18 bases between them. From germline, CDR1 is GTSNPN and CDR2 SVGIG (reference sequence). CDR3 amino acids: CACDREDRTNIQYF. In DNA, the CDR3 is TGTGCCTGCGATAGAGAAGACAGGACAAACATTCAGTACTTC. The full variable domain, in which reference TRBV30 and TRBJ2-4 provide the parts outside the CDR3, is SQTIHQWPATLVQPVGSPLSLECTVEGTSNPNLYWYRQAAGRGLQLLFYSVGIGQISSEVPQNLSASRPQDRQFILSSKKLLLSDSGFYLCACDREDRTNIQYFGAGTRLSVL.

In its sample, this clonotype was seen many times. The chain combines TRBV12-3 or TRBV12-4 with TRBJ2-3; tentatively, D is TRBD2 (6 bases). Trimming took off 4 bases at V and 2 bases at J, with 19 bases between the two ends. This CDR3 has 17 residues. CDR3 amino acids: CASSSRRSSGHTDTQYF. The CDR3 DNA reads TGTGCCAGCAGTTCCCGGCGGAGTAGCGGCCACACAGATACGCAGTATTTT.

The chain is built from TRBV6-5 and TRBJ1-1, with D possibly being TRBD1 (6 bases). The germline gives CDR1 MNHEY, CDR2 SVGAGI. The CDR3 extends over 11 amino acids. V dropped 7 bases and J dropped 10 bases, with 13 bases sitting between them. The CDR3 sequence: CASTVQGRAFF. The CDR3 DNA sequence: TGTGCCAGCACGGTACAGGGACGAGCTTTCTTT.

The chain is built from TRBV30 and TRBJ1-4; unclear D gene. The CDR3 totals 15 residues. The germline CDR1 and CDR2 sequences are GTSNPN and SVGIG (reference sequence). V was shortened by 0 bases and J by 0 bases, with 8 bases between the two germline ends. The chain's CDR3 is CAWSVGSSTNEKLFF. The CDR3 region has the DNA TGTGCCTGGAGTGTGGGCTCCTCAACTAATGAAAAACTGTTTTTT.

The genes are TRBV28 and TRBJ2-7; D is unresolved. Trimming shortened V by 4 bases and J by 2 bases, and 15 bases separated the two germline ends. Per the germline V gene, CDR1 is MDHEN and CDR2 is SYDVKM. The CDR3 contains 15 residues. CDR3: CASSSPAAPTYEQYF. The CDR3 DNA reads TGTGCCAGCAGTTCCCCGGCAGCGCCGACCTACGAGCAGTACTTC.

The rearrangement uses TRBV3-1 and TRBJ1-1; unclear D gene. The V gene lost 0 bases and the J gene lost 2 bases, with 7 bases spanning the gap. The CDR3 extends over 14 amino acids. The germline CDR1 and CDR2 sequences are LGHDT and YNNKEL (reference sequence). For the CDR3, the DNA is TGTGCCAGCAGCCAAGATTGGGCAAACACTGAAGCTTTCTTT. This translates into CASSQDWANTEAFF.

In this sample, this clonotype turned up many times. The chain has TRBV20-1 and TRBJ2-3; unclear D gene. This CDR3 spans 13 amino acids. The ends were cut back, 1 base at V and 6 bases at J, with 11 bases in the middle. Germline CDR1 DFQATT, CDR2 SNEGSKA (reference sequence). The CDR3 reads CSARGPPGDTQYF. The DNA for the CDR3 is TGCAGTGCTAGAGGGCCTCCTGGGGATACGCAGTATTTT.